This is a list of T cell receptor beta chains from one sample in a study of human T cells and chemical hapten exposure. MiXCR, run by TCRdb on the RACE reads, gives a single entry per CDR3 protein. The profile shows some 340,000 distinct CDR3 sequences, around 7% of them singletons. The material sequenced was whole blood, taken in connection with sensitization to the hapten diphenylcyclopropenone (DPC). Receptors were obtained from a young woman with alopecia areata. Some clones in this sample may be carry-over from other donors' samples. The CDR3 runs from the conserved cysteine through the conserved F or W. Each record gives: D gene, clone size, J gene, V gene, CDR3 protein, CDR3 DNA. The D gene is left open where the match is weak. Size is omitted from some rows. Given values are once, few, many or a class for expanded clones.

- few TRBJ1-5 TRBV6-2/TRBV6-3 CASSRDGPNQPQHF TGTGCCAGCAGTAGAGATGGGCCCAATCAGCCCCAGCATTTT
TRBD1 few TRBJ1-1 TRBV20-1 CSAFRQGSLDAEAFF TGCAGTGCTTTTCGACAGGGATCCCTTGACGCTGAAGCTTTCTTT
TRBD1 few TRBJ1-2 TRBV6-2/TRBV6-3 CASNQRQGGPGSYTF TGTGCCAGCAATCAGAGACAGGGTGGTCCCGGAAGCTACACCTTC
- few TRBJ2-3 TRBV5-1 CASSRTGLPTDTQYF TGCGCCAGCAGCCGTACCGGTCTACCAACAGATACGCAGTATTTT
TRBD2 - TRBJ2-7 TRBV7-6 CASSSGGMPYEQYF TGTGCCAGCAGCTCCGGGGGGATGCCCTACGAGCAGTACTTC
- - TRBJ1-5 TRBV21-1 CASSKSPRDRHSNQPQHF TGTGCCAGCAGCAAAAGCCCCCGGGACAGGCACAGCAATCAGCCCCAGCATTTT
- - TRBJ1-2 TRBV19 CASSIVGSYGYTF TGTGCCAGTAGTATAGTTGGCAGCTATGGCTACACCTTC
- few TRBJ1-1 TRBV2 CASSMTASNTEAFF TGTGCCAGCAGTATGACAGCCTCGAACACTGAAGCTTTCTTT
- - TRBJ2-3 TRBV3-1 CDSSQVTLGTDTQYF TGTGACAGCAGCCAAGTGACACTAGGCACAGATACGCAGTATTTT
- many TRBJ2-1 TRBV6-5 CASSPSSATRNEQFF TGTGCCAGCAGTCCCTCCAGCGCTACGCGCAATGAGCAGTTCTTC
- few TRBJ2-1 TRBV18 CASSPTAGGPGSYNEQFF TGTGCCAGCTCACCGACGGCAGGGGGGCCGGGCTCCTACAATGAGCAGTTCTTC
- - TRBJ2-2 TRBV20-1 CSARTRGNTGELFF TGCAGTGCTAGAACCAGAGGGAACACCGGGGAGCTGTTTTTT
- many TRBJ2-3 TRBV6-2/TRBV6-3 CASSYETDTQYF TGTGCCAGCAGTTACGAGACAGATACGCAGTATTTT
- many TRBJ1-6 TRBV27 CASSSQGMPLHF TGTGCCAGCAGTTCTCAGGGAATGCCCCTCCACTTT
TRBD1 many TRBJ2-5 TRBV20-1 CSSSLRDRQETQYF TGCAGTTCCTCGCTCCGGGACAGGCAAGAGACCCAGTACTTC
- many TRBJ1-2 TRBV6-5 CAAQDSYGYTF TGTGCCGCCCAAGACAGCTATGGCTACACCTTC
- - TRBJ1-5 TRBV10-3 CAISDSGPAANQPQHF TGTGCCATCAGTGACTCGGGCCCCGCCGCCAATCAGCCCCAGCATTTT
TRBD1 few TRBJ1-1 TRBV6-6 CASSKTGEGPEAFF TGTGCCAGCAGTAAAACAGGGGAAGGTCCTGAAGCTTTCTTT
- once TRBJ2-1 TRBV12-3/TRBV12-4 CATLGRSYNEQFF TGTGCCACCCTAGGACGGTCCTACAATGAGCAGTTCTTC
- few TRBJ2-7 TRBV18 CASSPGRMYEQYF TGTGCCAGCTCCCCGGGACGTATGTACGAGCAGTACTTC
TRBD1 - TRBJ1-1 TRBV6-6 CASSHVTGANTEAFF TGTGCCAGCAGCCACGTAACAGGGGCAAACACTGAAGCTTTCTTT
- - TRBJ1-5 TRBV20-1 CSARPGVENQPQHF TGCAGTGCTAGACCGGGGGTTGAGAATCAGCCCCAGCATTTT
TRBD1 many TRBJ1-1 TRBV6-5 CASSREDRDEAFF TGTGCCAGCAGTCGAGAAGACAGGGACGAAGCTTTCTTT
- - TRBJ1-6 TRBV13 CASSKPAARYNSPLHF TGTGCCAGCAGCAAGCCTGCAGCTCGGTATAATTCACCCCTCCACTTT
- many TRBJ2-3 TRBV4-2 CASSLAYPSTDTQYF TGTGCCAGCAGCCTAGCTTATCCTAGCACAGATACGCAGTATTTT
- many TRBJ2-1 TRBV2 CATQQEGYNEQFF TGTGCCACCCAACAGGAGGGATACAATGAGCAGTTCTTC
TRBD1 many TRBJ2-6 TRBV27 CASSASPIQGAAESGANVLTF TGTGCCAGCAGTGCAAGTCCCATCCAGGGGGCGGCGGAGTCTGGGGCCAACGTCCTGACTTTC
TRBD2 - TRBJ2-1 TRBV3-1 CASSQDRWASGGKYNEQFF TGTGCCAGCAGCCAAGATCGGTGGGCTAGCGGGGGGAAGTACAATGAGCAGTTCTTC
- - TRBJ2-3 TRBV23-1 CASALGGDTQYF TGCGCCAGCGCGCTCGGCGGAGATACGCAGTATTTT
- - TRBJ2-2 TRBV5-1 CASSLSRRTNTGELFF TGCGCCAGCAGCTTGTCGCGGCGGACGAACACCGGGGAGCTGTTTTTT
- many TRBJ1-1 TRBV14 CASSQQGLDEAFF TGTGCCAGCAGCCAGCAGGGCCTCGATGAAGCTTTCTTT
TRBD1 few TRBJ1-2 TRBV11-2 CASSHETGNYGYTF TGTGCCAGCAGCCACGAGACAGGGAATTATGGCTACACCTTC
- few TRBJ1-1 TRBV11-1 CASSAQGDEAFF TGTGCCAGCAGCGCACAGGGAGATGAAGCTTTCTTT
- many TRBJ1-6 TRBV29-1 CSACNSLSSYNSPLHF TGCAGCGCGTGTAACAGTCTGAGCTCCTATAATTCACCCCTCCACTTT
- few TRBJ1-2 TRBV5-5 CASSLSAGPRGYTF TGTGCCAGCAGCTTGTCTGCAGGTCCGCGGGGCTACACCTTC
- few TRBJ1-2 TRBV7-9 CASSTGAHGYTF TGTGCCAGCAGCACCGGGGCCCATGGCTACACCTTC
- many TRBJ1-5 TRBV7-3 CASEPQHF TGTGCCAGCGAGCCCCAGCATTTT
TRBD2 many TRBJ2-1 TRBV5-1 CASSLVGGGADEQFF TGCGCCAGCAGCTTGGTGGGCGGGGGGGCTGATGAGCAGTTCTTC
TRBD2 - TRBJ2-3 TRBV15 CATSRGIAGGPEDTQYF TGTGCCACCAGCAGAGGTATAGCGGGGGGGCCTGAAGATACGCAGTATTTT
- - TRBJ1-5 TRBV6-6 CASSSGRGSTTYQPQHF TGTGCCAGCAGTTCAGGAAGGGGTTCCACTACCTATCAGCCCCAGCATTTT
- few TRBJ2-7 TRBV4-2 CASSQTREPYEQYF TGTGCCAGCAGCCAAACCCGGGAACCCTACGAGCAGTACTTC
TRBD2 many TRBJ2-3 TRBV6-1 CASRAGGWADTQYF TGTGCCAGCAGAGCGGGGGGGTGGGCAGATACGCAGTATTTT
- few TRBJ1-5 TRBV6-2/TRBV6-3 CASRLDTNQPQHF TGTGCCAGCAGATTGGACACTAATCAGCCCCAGCATTTT
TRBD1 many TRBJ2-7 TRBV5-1 CASSRAPGQSQQGQYF TGCGCCAGCAGCCGAGCCCCGGGACAGAGTCAACAGGGGCAGTACTTC
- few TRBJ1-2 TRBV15 CATSRQGGQDYYGYTF TGTGCCACCAGCAGACAGGGAGGTCAAGACTACTATGGCTACACCTTC
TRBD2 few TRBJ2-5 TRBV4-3 CASSQEGAGGPETQYF TGCGCCAGCAGCCAAGAGGGAGCGGGGGGGCCGGAGACCCAGTACTTC
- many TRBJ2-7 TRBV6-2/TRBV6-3 CASTNRADLSYEQYF TGTGCCAGCACCAATCGGGCAGATTTATCCTACGAGCAGTACTTC
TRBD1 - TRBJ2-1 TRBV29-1 CSVEDLRQGTHNEQFF TGCAGCGTTGAAGACCTCAGACAGGGGACTCACAATGAGCAGTTCTTC
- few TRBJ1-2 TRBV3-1 CASMGRGNYGYTF TGTGCCAGCATGGGAAGAGGGAACTATGGCTACACCTTC
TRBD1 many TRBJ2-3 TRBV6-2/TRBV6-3 CASRDPAQGDTQYF TGTGCCAGCCGGGACCCCGCACAGGGGGATACGCAGTATTTT
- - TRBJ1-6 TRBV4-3 CASSQVRSSPLHF TGCGCCAGCAGCCAAGTTCGTAGTTCACCCCTCCACTTT
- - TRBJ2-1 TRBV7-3 CASSFTSPHEQFF TGTGCCAGCAGCTTCACTAGCCCCCATGAGCAGTTCTTC
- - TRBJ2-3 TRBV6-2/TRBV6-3 CASRRGTTDGADTQYF TGTGCCAGCAGGCGTGGTACAACCGATGGGGCAGATACGCAGTATTTT
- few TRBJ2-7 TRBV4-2 CASSQPQGYEQYF TGTGCCAGCAGCCAACCACAGGGCTACGAGCAGTACTTC
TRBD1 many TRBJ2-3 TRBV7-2 CASSPTGGSDTQYF TGTGCCAGCAGCCCCACAGGGGGGAGCGATACGCAGTATTTT
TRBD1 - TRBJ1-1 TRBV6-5 CASNRQGLNTEAFF TGTGCCAGCAACCGACAGGGTTTGAACACTGAAGCTTTCTTT
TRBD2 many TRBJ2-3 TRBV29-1 CSVEAAGSGGLGTDTQYF TGCAGCGTTGAAGCCGCCGGGAGCGGGGGACTTGGCACAGATACGCAGTATTTT